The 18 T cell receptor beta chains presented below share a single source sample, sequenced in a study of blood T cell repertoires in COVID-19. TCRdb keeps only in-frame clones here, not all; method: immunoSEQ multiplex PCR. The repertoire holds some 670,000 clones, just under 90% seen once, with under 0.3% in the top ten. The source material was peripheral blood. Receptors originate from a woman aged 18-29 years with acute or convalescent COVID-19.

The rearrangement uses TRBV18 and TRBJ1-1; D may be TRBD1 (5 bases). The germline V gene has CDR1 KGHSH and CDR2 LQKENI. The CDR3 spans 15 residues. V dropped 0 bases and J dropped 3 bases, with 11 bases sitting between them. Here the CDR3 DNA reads TGTGCCAGCTCACCACCGTCTGGGGGGGACACTGAAGCTTTCTTT. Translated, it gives CASSPPSGGDTEAFF.

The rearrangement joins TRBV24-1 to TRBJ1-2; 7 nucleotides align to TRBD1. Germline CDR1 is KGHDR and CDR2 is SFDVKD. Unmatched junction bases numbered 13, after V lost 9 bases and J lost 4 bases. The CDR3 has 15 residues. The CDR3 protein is CATQGMVPGGYGYTF. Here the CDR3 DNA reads TGTGCCACCCAGGGTATGGTCCCAGGGGGCTATGGCTACACCTTC.

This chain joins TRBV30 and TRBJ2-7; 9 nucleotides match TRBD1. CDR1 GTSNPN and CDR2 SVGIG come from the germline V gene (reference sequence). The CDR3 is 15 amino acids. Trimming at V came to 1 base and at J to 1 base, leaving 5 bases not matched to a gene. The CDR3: CAWSEWDRDSYEQYF. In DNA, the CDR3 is TGTGCCTGGAGTGAGTGGGACAGGGATTCCTACGAGCAGTACTTC.

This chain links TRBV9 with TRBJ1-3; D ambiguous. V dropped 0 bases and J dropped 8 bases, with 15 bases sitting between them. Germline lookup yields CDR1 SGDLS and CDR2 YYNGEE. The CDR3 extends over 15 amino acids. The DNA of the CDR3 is TGTGCCAGCAGCGTAGAGGGCAGCGGGCCAGACACCATATATTTT. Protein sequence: CASSVEGSGPDTIYF.

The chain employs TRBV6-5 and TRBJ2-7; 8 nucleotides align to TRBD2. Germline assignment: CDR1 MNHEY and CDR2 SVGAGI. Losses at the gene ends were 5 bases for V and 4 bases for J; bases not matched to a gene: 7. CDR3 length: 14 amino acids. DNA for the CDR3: TGTGCCAGCAGTCCCGGGGGGGCGGGATACGAGCAGTACTTC. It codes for CASSPGGAGYEQYF.

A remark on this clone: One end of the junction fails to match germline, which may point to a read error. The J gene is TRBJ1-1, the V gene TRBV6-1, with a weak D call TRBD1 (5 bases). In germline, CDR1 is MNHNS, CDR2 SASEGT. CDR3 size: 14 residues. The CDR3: CASREATVNTEAFF. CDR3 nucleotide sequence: TGTGCCAGCAGGGAAGCGACAGTGAACACTGAAGCTTTCTTT.

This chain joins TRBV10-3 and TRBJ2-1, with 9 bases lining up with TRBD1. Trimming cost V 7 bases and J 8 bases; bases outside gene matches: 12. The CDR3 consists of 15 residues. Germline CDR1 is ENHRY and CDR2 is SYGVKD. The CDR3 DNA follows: TGTGCCATCACTGCGGGACAGGGCCGAGGCGATGAGCAGTTCTTC. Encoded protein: CAITAGQGRGDEQFF.

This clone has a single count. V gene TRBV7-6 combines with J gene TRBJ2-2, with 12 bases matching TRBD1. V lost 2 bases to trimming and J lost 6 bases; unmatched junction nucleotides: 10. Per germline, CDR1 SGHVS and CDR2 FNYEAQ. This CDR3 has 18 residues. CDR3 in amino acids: CASSLWVGTGGPPGELFF. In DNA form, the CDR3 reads TGTGCCAGCAGCTTATGGGTCGGGACAGGGGGCCCCCCCGGGGAGCTGTTTTTT.

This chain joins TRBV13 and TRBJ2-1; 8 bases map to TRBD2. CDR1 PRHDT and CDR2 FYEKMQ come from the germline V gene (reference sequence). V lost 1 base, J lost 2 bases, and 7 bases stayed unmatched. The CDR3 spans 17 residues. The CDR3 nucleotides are TGTGCCAGCAGCTTAGAGGGTAGCGGGGTCCCCTACAATGAGCAGTTCTTC. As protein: CASSLEGSGVPYNEQFF. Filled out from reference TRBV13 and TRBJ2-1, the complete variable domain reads AAGVIQSPRHLIKEKRETATLKCYPIPRHDTVYWYQQGPGQDPQFLISFYEKMQSDKGSIPDRFSAQQFSDYHSELNMSSLELGDSALYFCASSLEGSGVPYNEQFFGPGTRLTVL.

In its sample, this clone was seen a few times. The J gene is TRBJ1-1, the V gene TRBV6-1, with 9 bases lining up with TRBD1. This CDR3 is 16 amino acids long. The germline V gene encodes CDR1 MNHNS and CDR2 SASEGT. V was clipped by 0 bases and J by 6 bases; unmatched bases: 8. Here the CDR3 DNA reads TGTGCCAGCAGTGAAGCTTTCGGGACAGGGAGCTCTGAAGCTTTCTTT. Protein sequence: CASSEAFGTGSSEAFF.

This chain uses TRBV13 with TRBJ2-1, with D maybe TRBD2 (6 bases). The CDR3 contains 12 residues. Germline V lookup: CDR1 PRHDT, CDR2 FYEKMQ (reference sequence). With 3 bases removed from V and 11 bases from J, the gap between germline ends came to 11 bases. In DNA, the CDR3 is TGTGCCAGCAGCTTCGAGGGGACTCAGCAGTTCTTC. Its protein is CASSFEGTQQFF.

The CDR3 region has the DNA TGTGCCAGTAGTATAGCGGGACAGAGCAATCAGCCCCAGCATTTT. It specifies CASSIAGQSNQPQHF. The rearrangement uses TRBV19 and TRBJ1-5; 7 nucleotides align to TRBD1. Germline V gene sequence: CDR1 LNHDA, CDR2 SQIVND (reference sequence). The length of the CDR3 is 15 residues. With V trimmed by 1 base and J by 1 base, 1 base remained unmatched. The entire variable domain, with the rest obtained from reference TRBV19 and TRBJ1-5, is as follows: DGGITQSPKYLFRKEGQNVTLSCEQNLNHDAMYWYRQDPGQGLRLIYYSQIVNDFQKGDIAEGYSVSREKKESFPLTVTSAQKNPTAFYLCASSIAGQSNQPQHFGDGTRLSIL.

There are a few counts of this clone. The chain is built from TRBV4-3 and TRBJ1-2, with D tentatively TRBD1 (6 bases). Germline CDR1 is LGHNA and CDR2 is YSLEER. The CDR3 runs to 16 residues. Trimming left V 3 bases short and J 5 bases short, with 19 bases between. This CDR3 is CASSQTSGGRPYGYTF. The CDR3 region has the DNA TGCGCCAGCAGCCAGACCTCGGGGGGGCGCCCTTATGGCTACACCTTC.

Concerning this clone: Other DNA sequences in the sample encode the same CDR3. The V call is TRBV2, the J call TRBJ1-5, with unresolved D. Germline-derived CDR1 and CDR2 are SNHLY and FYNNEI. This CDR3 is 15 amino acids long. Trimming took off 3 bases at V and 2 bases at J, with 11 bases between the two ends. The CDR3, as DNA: TGTGCCAGCAGTGAGGGAGGTGGTGGCAATCAGCCCCAGCATTTT. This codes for CASSEGGGGNQPQHF. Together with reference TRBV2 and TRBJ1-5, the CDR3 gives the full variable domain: EPEVTQTPSHQVTQMGQEVILRCVPISNHLYFYWYRQILGQKVEFLVSFYNNEISEKSEIFDDQFSVERPDGSNFTLKIRSTKLEDSAMYFCASSEGGGGNQPQHFGDGTRLSIL.

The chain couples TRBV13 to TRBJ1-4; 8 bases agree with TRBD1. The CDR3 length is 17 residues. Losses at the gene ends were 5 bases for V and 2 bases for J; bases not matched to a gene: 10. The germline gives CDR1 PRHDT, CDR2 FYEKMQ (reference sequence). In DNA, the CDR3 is TGTGCCAGCAGCACTCGACAGGGGCGGACGACTAATGAAAAACTGTTTTTT. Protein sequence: CASSTRQGRTTNEKLFF.

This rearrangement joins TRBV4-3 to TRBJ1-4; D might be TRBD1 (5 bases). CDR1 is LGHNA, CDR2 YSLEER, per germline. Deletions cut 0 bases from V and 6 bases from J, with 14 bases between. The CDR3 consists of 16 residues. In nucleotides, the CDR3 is TGCGCCAGCAGCCAAGAAGCGCAGGGTGGTTATGAAAAACTGTTTTTT. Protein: CASSQEAQGGYEKLFF.

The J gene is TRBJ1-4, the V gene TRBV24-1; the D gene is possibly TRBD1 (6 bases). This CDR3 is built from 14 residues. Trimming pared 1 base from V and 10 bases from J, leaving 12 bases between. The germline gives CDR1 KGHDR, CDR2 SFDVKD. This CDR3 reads CATSDFPGVVKLFF. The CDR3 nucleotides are TGTGCCACCAGTGATTTTCCAGGGGTAGTAAAACTGTTTTTT.

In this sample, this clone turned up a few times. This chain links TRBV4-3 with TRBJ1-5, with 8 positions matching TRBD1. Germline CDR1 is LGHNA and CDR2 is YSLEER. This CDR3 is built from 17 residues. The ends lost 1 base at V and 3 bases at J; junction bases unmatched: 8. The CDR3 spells CASSQGYRGILNQPQHF. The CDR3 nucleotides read TGCGCCAGCAGCCAAGGTTACAGGGGGATCCTCAATCAGCCCCAGCATTTT.